This TCR beta chain emerged from a study of T cells in Graves' hyperthyroidism and ophthalmopathy. Regarding this clonotype: Possible read error: a much larger clone is one base away.

The CDR3 spans 12 residues. Germline V gene lookup returns CDR1 DFQATT and CDR2 SNEGSKA (reference sequence). V lost 6 bases to trimming and J lost 8 bases, with 16 bases between them. Using RNA transcripts as the source, TCR beta CDR3 regions were amplified. Researchers ran a first-round RT-PCR on the TCR CDR3 using the HTBI primer set. TCRdb reanalysed the multiplex PCR reads using MiXCR and keeps one entry per CDR3 protein. The sample lists about 840,000 distinct CDR3 sequences, 35% to 45% occurring once. Specimen: blood. The chain has TRBV20-1 and TRBJ1-2; D is possibly TRBD1 (5 bases). The clonotype was recovered from a man aged 18 to 30 with Graves' hyperthyroidism. CDR3 in DNA: TGCAGTGCCCTCCGGGGCAGGGACGGCTACACCTTC. Amino acid sequence: CSALRGRDGYTF.